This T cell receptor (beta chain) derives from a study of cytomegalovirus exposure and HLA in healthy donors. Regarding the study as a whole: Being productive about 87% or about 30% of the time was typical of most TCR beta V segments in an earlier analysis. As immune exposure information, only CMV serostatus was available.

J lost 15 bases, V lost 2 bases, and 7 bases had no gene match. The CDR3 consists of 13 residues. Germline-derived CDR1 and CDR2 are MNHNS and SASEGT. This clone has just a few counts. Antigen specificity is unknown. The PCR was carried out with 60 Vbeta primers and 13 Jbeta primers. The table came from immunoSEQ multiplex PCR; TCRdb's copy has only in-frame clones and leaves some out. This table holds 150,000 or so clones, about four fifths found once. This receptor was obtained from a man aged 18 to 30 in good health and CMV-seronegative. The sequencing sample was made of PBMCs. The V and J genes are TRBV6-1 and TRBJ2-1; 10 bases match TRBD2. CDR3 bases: TGTGCCAGCAGTGAATACGAGCGGGGGGGCGGGTTCTTC. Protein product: CASSEYERGGGFF.